These 5 T cell receptor beta chains originate from one sample sequenced in a study of blood T cell repertoires in COVID-19. Sequenced by immunoSEQ multiplex PCR; TCRdb stores in-frame clones only, minus some. The repertoire includes approximately 150,000 clones, roughly 86% of them detected once, and less than 3% sits in the top ten. The sample consisted of peripheral blood. The receptors here all came from a woman older than 75 with COVID-19, enrolled during active disease.

The gene calls are TRBV29-1 and TRBJ2-5; perhaps TRBD1 as D (9 bases). The ends were cut back, 1 base at V and 4 bases at J, with 22 bases in the middle. The CDR3 runs to 17 residues. Germline V gives CDR1 SQVTM, CDR2 ANQGSEA. CDR3 region: CSVEGLRDRAGGETQYF. The CDR3 region has the DNA TGCAGCGTTGAAGGTTTGCGGGACAGGGCGGGGGGAGAGACCCAGTACTTC. Combining the CDR3 with reference TRBV29-1 and TRBJ2-5 gives the whole variable domain SAVISQKPSRDICQRGTSLTIQCQVDSQVTMMFWYRQQPGQSLTLIATANQGSEATYESGFVIDKFPISRPNLTFSTLTVSNMSPEDSSIYLCSVEGLRDRAGGETQYFGPGTRLLVL.

In nucleotides, the CDR3 is TGTGCCACCAGTGATTTGCCTAGGACAGGGTCAGATACGCAGTATTTT. Protein sequence: CATSDLPRTGSDTQYF. This chain links TRBV24-1 with TRBJ2-3; TRBD1 matches 8 bases. The CDR3 is made up of 16 amino acids. The germline V gene has CDR1 KGHDR and CDR2 SFDVKD. V gave up 0 bases and J gave up 4 bases; unmatched junction bases: 5.

This chain connects TRBV7-3 to TRBJ2-1, with 8 positions matching TRBD2. J lost 8 bases, V lost 4 bases, and 7 bases had no gene match. Per the germline V gene, CDR1 is SGHTA and CDR2 is FQGTGA. The CDR3 contains 14 residues. The CDR3 nucleotides are TGTGCCAGCAGCTCAAAACGGGGGGGTGATGAGCAGTTCTTC. Its protein product is CASSSKRGGDEQFF.

A word on this clone: One junction end disagrees with the germline gene, perhaps due to a read error. The chain links TRBV29-1 to TRBJ2-3, with D tentatively TRBD1 (5 bases). The CDR3 spans 15 residues. Germline assignment: CDR1 SQVTM and CDR2 ANQGSEA. The CDR3 here is CSVEGSTAPTDTQYF. The CDR3 nucleotides are TGCAGCGTCGAAGGCTCGACAGCCCCCACAGATACGCAGTATTTT.

The J gene is TRBJ2-5, the V gene TRBV7-3, with unresolved D. Germline CDR1 and CDR2: SGHTA and FQGTGA. The CDR3 is made up of 14 amino acids. Trimming stripped 5 bases from V and 2 bases from J, with 12 bases between. This chain's CDR3 is CASSEMGRQETQYF. The DNA for the CDR3 is TGTGCCAGCAGCGAAATGGGCAGGCAAGAGACCCAGTACTTC.